This TCR beta chain is from a study of cytomegalovirus exposure and HLA in healthy donors (dated by TCRdb to 2015 to 2018). Turning to the overall study: An earlier analysis of fewer than 750 of the donors reported roughly 300 Gb of sequence data and 90 million to 120 million unique TCR beta sequences obtained from around 170 million T cells. Approximately 300 gigabases of sequencing data and roughly 81 million unique TCR sequences made up an early release that covered about 640 HLA-typed donors. The genetic ancestry cluster associated with self-reported Caucasian donors included 70% to 85% of the approximately 400 genotyped donors. The study was designed to test whether signatures of past pathogen exposure could be identified by cataloging public T cell receptors. The T cell repertoires of about 700 subjects were profiled by immunosequencing and related to cytomegalovirus serostatus. In addition to the first cohort of approximately 650 subjects, a separate validation cohort of 120 different subjects was used. The study combined high-throughput TCR immunosequencing, statistical association of individual TCRs with disease status, and machine learning to predict cytomegalovirus infection status. A later analysis re-examined previously published TCR beta repertoires from around 670 donors and added high-resolution HLA genotyping to investigate patterns of TCR occurrence. In the later analysis, no new phenotypic data were used to find candidate immune exposures; instead, reliance was placed on TCR beta sequences and their occurrence across donors. An earlier analysis of several hundred of the donors used high-throughput TCR beta sequencing to judge whether each TCR beta V gene segment behaved as functional or pseudogenic. Donor age, sex, ethnicity and CMV serostatus were compiled alongside the repertoire data. A later genetic analysis used genome-wide SNP genotypes for about three fifths of the 666 donors, treating that subset as a discovery cohort. Every repertoire in the discovery cohort had been generated on one and the same sequencing platform. HLA typing included class I and class II loci at four-digit resolution. The number of typed donors differed by locus: about 629-630 for A, B, C, DRB1 and DQB1; 500 to 550 for DQA1; 606 for DPA1; and some 450 for DPB1. Because of strong linkage in the cohort, 4 to 6 DR-DQ haplotypes were treated as single units for association and clustering. Among about 400 genotyped donors of the cohort, an average of about 220,000 unique TCR beta nucleotide sequences was sequenced per donor, of which about 18% were non-productive.

Relative to germline, V is 2 bases shorter and J is 2 bases shorter, with 4 bases between their ends. The germline V gene specifies MNHNS as CDR1 and SASEGT as CDR2. The CDR3 runs 13 amino acids, cysteine and phenylalanine included. The CDR3 DNA has 39 bases and is translated from base 1. This clone turned up a few times. What this receptor recognizes is not known. No base-level quality is on record; no much larger clone is a single base apart. To prepare the library, the immunoSEQ multiplex PCR assay was applied. A mixture of 60 forward primers for TCR Vbeta segments and 13 reverse primers for TCR Jbeta segments was used in the multiplex PCR. Amplification of the CDR3 region of rearranged TCR beta genes was performed with a multiplex PCR assay on genomic DNA. The amplified TCR beta libraries were sequenced on the Illumina HiSeq System as 87-base-pair reads. Regarding the original processing steps: In a later analysis, tens of millions of unique TCR beta chains were counted across the approximately 670 repertoires, and roughly 11 million of these chains were shared by at least two donors. Raw reads were error-corrected and collapsed into unique sequences with a nearest-neighbor algorithm that merged closely related sequences to remove PCR and sequencing errors. CDR3 sequences were aligned to IMGT reference sequences to assign V, D and J gene segments. Each retained sequence needed at least a six-nucleotide match to both a V gene segment and a J gene segment. A rearrangement was called productive if the CDR3 had no stop codons and remained in frame with V and J, and every other rearrangement was called non-productive. CDR3 was defined according to IMGT convention as the region running from the second conserved V-encoded cysteine to the conserved J-encoded phenylalanine. Sequences without an unambiguous match to a single V gene segment were excluded from the earlier analysis of about 630 of the donors. An earlier analysis of just under 600 of the donors called V segments functional above 56.7% productive rearrangements and segregating when the between-donor standard deviation exceeded 5%. A statistical classification framework was developed to diagnose cytomegalovirus status using the catalog of TCR beta chain sequences. V and J gene assignment, in a later analysis, came from comparing TCR nucleotide sequences with IMGT/GENE-DB human TR gene sequences. In a later analysis, CDR3 sequences and most-parsimonious VDJ recombination scenarios were assigned using the TCRdist pipeline. In a later analysis, each TCR beta chain was defined by its CDR3 amino acid sequence together with its V-gene family, and reads lacking a unique V-gene family were excluded. In a later analysis, fewer than 600 highly shared, low-generation-probability nucleotide sequences were removed to address suspected cross-contamination and a sequencing artifact. In a later analysis, a clonal expansion index was calculated for each public chain from normalized within-repertoire ranks of inferred template counts. In a later analysis, generation probabilities were computed with a VDJ recombination model fitted to out-of-frame rearrangements, and the resulting probabilities were checked against IGoR. A later analysis scored TCR-TCR, TCR-HLA and TCR-CMV co-occurrence with hypergeometric tests, applying a repertoire-size bias correction to TCR pairs. A later analysis estimated false discovery rates by permuting HLA or CMV assignments 20 times. In a later analysis, co-occurring TCRs were grouped using DBSCAN, and TCRdist sequence similarity was added for clustering within HLA-allele-positive subsets. For co-occurrence clustering, repertoires with fewer than 30,000 or more than 120,000 public chains were excluded, along with four to six repertoires with anomalous nucleotide sharing. Not all clones reach the TCRdb copy of this immuneACCESS table, which keeps in-frame sequences only. Checked studies attribute under half of the gap to unresolved V genes and leave the rest unexplained. V and J calls and clone size are as listed in that table; D and trimming were resolved from the DNA. The sample table holds around 140,000 clones, of which roughly 80% were seen once. The ten largest clonotypes hold about 4.3% of the sample.

In total, roughly 670 healthy bone marrow donors made up the cohort. At the time of sampling, all cohort members were nominally healthy, though unrecorded immune exposures were likely present. The donor tested CMV seronegative, placing the donor among the roughly 400 seronegative members of the cohort. A peripheral blood sample was collected from each donor, and TCR beta sequencing was performed on peripheral blood mononuclear cells. The Qiagen DNeasy Blood Extraction Kit was used to extract genomic DNA from the blood cell samples. Broad study findings and their caveats: This cohort had only TCR beta chains sequenced, and the lack of alpha or paired-chain data limited which features could be detected. Specific HLA alleles were associated with roughly 17,000 TCR beta sequences at a false discovery rate of 0.05 in a later analysis. In an earlier analysis of some 540 of the donors, most TCR beta V segments appeared in productive rearrangements about 90% or about 30% of the time, broadly matching IMGT annotations. The earlier analysis of approximately 590 of the donors excluded 15 to 20 rarely observed V segments, including chromosome 9 orphons, because counts were too low. In both the original and validation cohorts, the classifier was reported to diagnose cytomegalovirus status with high specificity and sensitivity. Three of the identified cytomegalovirus-associated TCR beta chains were confirmed in vitro to be specific for cytomegalovirus antigens. In a later genetic analysis, a missense DCLRE1C variant was associated with V-gene and J-gene trimming of TCR beta chains, and the association was replicated in an independent cohort. The sequencing pipeline was judged likely to have produced a cluster of highly shared sequence variants as a technical artifact. A later analysis found that TCR association rates varied across HLA loci, with DRB1 alleles showing the most associated TCRs and HLA-C alleles the fewest. A later analysis found that most CMV-associated TCR beta chains appeared HLA-restricted, with HLA associations seemingly driven largely by CMV exposure. Immune exposure information for the cohort was limited to CMV serostatus. Several of the top co-occurrence clusters appeared to be linked to parvovirus B19, influenza, CMV and Epstein-Barr virus, according to a later analysis. It was suggested by the authors that the approach could potentially be generalized to other disease states and immunological phenotypes. Because HLA typing was unavailable for some donors at each locus, only the typed subset was used in association tests. Because the 87-base-pair reads could not distinguish some IMGT-functional V segments, including TRBV6-2 and TRBV6-3, those segments were excluded. When HLA alleles, especially DR and DQ, strongly co-occurred, TCR associations were difficult to assign to individual alleles. Linkage disequilibrium might explain the correlated functional status among segregating V segments, but an unknown experimental factor could not be ruled out. According to a later genetic analysis, donors in an Asian-associated ancestry cluster had fewer N-insertions in productive TCRs than the approximately 670-donor mean. In a later analysis, HLA-associated TCR beta chains were found to be more clonally expanded and to have lower generation probabilities than equally common non-associated chains. The study gave a list of 150 to 200 TCR beta chains associated with cytomegalovirus. A further reported finding was that TCR beta sequences accurately predicted the HLA-A and HLA-B alleles for most subjects in the first cohort. Most TCR sequences were observed very rarely across donors, whereas some public TCRs were present in many individuals. Roughly uniform sequencing depth across donors was assumed in presence/absence analyses, although this assumption may not hold.

The receptor comes from a middle-aged man in good health and CMV-seronegative. The sample comprised PBMCs. The rearranged chain carries TRBV6-1 and TRBJ1-5, with the D gene too uncertain to name. CDR3 protein: CASSEQGNQPQHF. The DNA sequence is as follows: TGTGCCAGCAGTGAACAGGGCAATCAGCCCCAGCATTTT.